This entry lists 5 T cell receptor beta chains sequenced from one sample in a study of blood T cells in healthy people across ages. The authors ran a second PCR of 7 to 11 cycles using a sample-barcoded 5' primer and a J-beta primer mix. TCRdb passed the 5' RACE reads through MiXCR, listing each CDR3 protein once. The data show 1.5 million or so distinct CDR3 sequences, 42% seen once. The material sequenced was blood. These receptors all come from a woman aged 18 to 35 in good health.

The chain uses TRBV11-2 and TRBJ2-2; 10 nucleotides match TRBD2. This CDR3 region has 18 residues. V dropped 5 bases and J dropped 3; count of bases not matched to a gene: 12. Per germline, CDR1 SGHAT and CDR2 FQNNGV. The CDR3 DNA reads as TGTGCCAGCAGCCCCCTGCCGAGCGGGGGGGCTTACACCGGGGAGCTGTTTTTT. The encoded protein is CASSPLPSGGAYTGELFF.

This clonotype was picked up a small number of times. This sequence joins TRBV9 and TRBJ1-4; possibly TRBD1 for D (6 bases). Trimming took 0 bases from V and 8 from J, leaving 20 bases between them. Germline loops: CDR1 SGDLS, CDR2 YYNGEE. The CDR3 has 17 residues. CDR3 sequence reads: CASSVEDVGGFGEKLFF. As DNA, the CDR3 is TGTGCCAGCAGCGTAGAGGATGTAGGGGGTTTCGGGGAAAAACTGTTTTTT.

V is TRBV20-1 and J is TRBJ1-3, with D perhaps matching TRBD1 (5 bases). The CDR3 extends over 16 amino acids. CDR1 is DFQATT and CDR2 is SNEGSKA in the germline V gene (reference sequence). V shed 1 base and J shed 0 bases, with 13 bases lying between them. The CDR3 DNA reads TGCAGTGCTAGAGCGAGCGACAGAGGCTCTGGAAACACCATATATTTT. This translates into CSARASDRGSGNTIYF.

The V call is TRBV2, the J call TRBJ2-3; D possibly corresponds to TRBD2 (5 bases). The V gene lost 4 bases and the J gene lost 2 bases, with 10 bases spanning the gap. Per germline, CDR1 SNHLY and CDR2 FYNNEI. The CDR3 has 14 residues. The CDR3 DNA reads TGTGCCAGCAGTGGGAGGACCTACACAGATACGCAGTATTTT. Its translation: CASSGRTYTDTQYF.

This clonotype has only a few counts. The chain couples TRBV5-6 to TRBJ1-1, with D unclear. The CDR3 totals 13 residues. Trimming took off 4 bases at V and 5 bases at J, with 12 bases between the two ends. CDR1 is SGHDT and CDR2 is YYEEEE in the germline V gene. DNA for the CDR3: TGTGCCAGCAGCCCCGGAGGGTATACTGAAGCTTTCTTT. The encoded protein is CASSPGGYTEAFF.